These T cell receptor beta chains were read from a single sample in a study of T-cell reconstitution after alpha-beta-depleted transplantation in children. TCRdb reprocessed the PCR reads with MiXCR, giving one entry per CDR3 protein. The sample lists hundreds of thousands of distinct CDR3 sequences; approximately 12% were seen once. The material sequenced was PBMCs from the stem cell graft donor, taken from the stem cell graft. The receptors stem from a human donor who donated a stem cell graft to a child with acute lymphoblastic leukemia. Each CDR3 is given without its conserved first and last residue.

>TRBV10-3|TRBJ2-1
AISEPSGTRSGMPEQF
>TRBV6-5|TRBJ2-2
ASSYSLQGTGELF
>TRBV28|TRBJ2-3
ASSPQASTDTQY
>TRBV20-1|TRBJ2-5
CAEDPSGGPLGETQY
>TRBV7-9|TRBJ2-7
ASSLPDGSYEQY
>TRBV12-3/TRBV12-4|TRBJ1-1
ASSYGGLTEAF
>TRBV27|TRBJ2-6
ASSFLQASGANVLT
>TRBV28|TRBJ1-1
ASSSTGMNTEAF
>TRBV9|TRBJ1-2
ASSVATGLERDYGYT
>TRBV7-2|TRBJ1-5
ASSLGRAGSPQH
>TRBV2|TRBJ1-5
ASSRGEESEPQH
>TRBV7-2|TRBJ1-5
ASSLAGFNQPQH
>TRBV23-1|TRBJ2-1
ASSQSKSGSIDEQF
>TRBV20-1|TRBJ2-3
SFKSASGGFTDTQY
>TRBV9|TRBJ1-4
ASSPGADRGHRNEKLF
>TRBV20-1|TRBJ2-5
SATGGGNQETQY
>TRBV20-1|TRBJ2-1
SARVYNEQF
>TRBV11-2|TRBJ1-2
ASSTGAGYT
>TRBV7-2|TRBJ2-3
ASSPGGDTQY
>TRBV5-1|TRBJ1-2
ASSLGQGMIGYT
>TRBV27|TRBJ2-1
ASSLFATPSYNEQF
>TRBV6-2/TRBV6-3|TRBJ2-3
ASSRGFPDTQY
>TRBV18|TRBJ2-1
ASSPPWAGLYNEQF
>TRBV18|TRBJ2-7
ASSQARDSYEQY
>TRBV12-3/TRBV12-4|TRBJ2-1
ASRDQGGEYNEQF
>TRBV12-3/TRBV12-4|TRBJ1-2
ASSPGGTGGANYGYT
>TRBV29-1|TRBJ2-1
SVGRVGRYNEQF
>TRBV12-3/TRBV12-4|TRBJ1-1
ASSLPPFLGAF
>TRBV28|TRBJ1-4
ASSFSGTNEKLF
>TRBV2|TRBJ2-1
ASSGFLIDEQF
>TRBV6-2/TRBV6-3|TRBJ2-7
ASSLHYEQY
>TRBV6-1|TRBJ1-2
ASSPDRGYGYT
>TRBV27|TRBJ1-2
ASSSIDMLGYGYT
>TRBV3-1|TRBJ2-7
ASSRKGAPYEQY
>TRBV7-3|TRBJ2-3
ASSLRYRDTQY
>TRBV30|TRBJ1-4
AFTAEGWFEKLF
>TRBV12-3/TRBV12-4|TRBJ2-1
ASMSGRAYNEQF
>TRBV4-2|TRBJ1-5
ASSQEGTDNQPQH
>TRBV3-1|TRBJ2-6
ASSPGGANGLT
>TRBV7-2|TRBJ2-7
ASSARQGRYEQY
>TRBV4-2|TRBJ2-5
ASSQVITSEQRETQY
>TRBV5-4|TRBJ2-7
ASSLNPREQY
>TRBV18|TRBJ1-2
ASSPDGLWGYGYT
>TRBV6-1|TRBJ1-5
ASSEGTGRRSTSNQPQH
>TRBV4-1|TRBJ2-4
ASSQEEGQGGIQY
>TRBV13|TRBJ2-5
ASSLGQRDLWKETQY
>TRBV20-1|TRBJ2-3
SASGHPPTDTQY
>TRBV7-2|TRBJ2-2
ASSLVGNTGELF
>TRBV19|TRBJ1-3
ASSLDRSSGNTIY
>TRBV7-2|TRBJ2-1
ASRTSGTPF
>TRBV28|TRBJ2-7
ASNPGRVLGEQY
>TRBV20-1|TRBJ2-3
SAREWRGRTDTQY
>TRBV5-6|TRBJ1-1
ASRKRFMNTEAF
>TRBV28|TRBJ2-5
ANLGQETQY
>TRBV13|TRBJ2-3
ASSVGPYRSGLSTDTQY
>TRBV15|TRBJ1-1
ATSLLTGANTEAF
>TRBV20-1|TRBJ2-5
SARGRRPGGFQEETQY
>TRBV6-5|TRBJ2-1
ASSWGHPSYNEQF
>TRBV5-1|TRBJ2-7
ASSGELSTEQY
>TRBV29-1|TRBJ2-6
SAAGQGAGANVLT